The present T cell receptor (beta chain) was sequenced within a study of blood T cell repertoires in COVID-19. Study details: Sites across the United States, Italy and Spain contributed samples from acute and convalescent COVID-19. PBMCs, B-cell-depleted T cells, or T cells were the source of the cDNA or gDNA that made up the material.

Study processing details: Reference gene primer amplification in the assay estimated nucleated cell counts. This table comes from immunoSEQ multiplex PCR, and its TCRdb copy is limited to in-frame clones, with some not included. That table is the source of V, J and clone size, and D and trimming were worked out from the DNA. The sample shows 95,000 to 150,000 clones, 83% of them seen only once. V lost 11 bases to trimming and J lost 0 bases, with 14 bases between them. Germline V gives CDR1 LNHDA, CDR2 SQIVND (reference sequence). This CDR3 is built from 14 residues. Sample: peripheral blood. The genes are TRBV19 and TRBJ1-3; D perhaps matches TRBD1 (5 bases). The TCR was taken from a man older than 75 with active or convalescent COVID-19. CDR3 bases: TGTGCCTCGCGGGACGTCTCCTCTGGAAACACCATATATTTT. Translating gives CASRDVSSGNTIYF.